The TCR beta chain under discussion was sequenced for a study of shared clonotypes between healthy human individuals. For the study at large: Three plates each covered CD4 naive and memory; CD8 naive two, CD8 memory one. Findings and limits, study-wide: Sampling included only blood; tissue repertoires likely differ. Naive subsets, compared against memory subsets, generally had larger estimated richness values.

Germline CDR1 is SEHNR and CDR2 is FQNEAQ (reference sequence). V trimming: 5 bases; J trimming: 4 bases; junction bases outside the gene matches: 9. There are 16 residues in the CDR3. Selected positively for CCR7 and CD45RO-negative, naive CD8 cells excluded terminally differentiated effector memory CD45RA+ cells. As to this clone: The antigen remains undetermined.

Method: immunoSEQ multiplex PCR; TCRdb's copy keeps in-frame clones and lacks some. The table lists about 580,000 clones, 98% of them singletons. Sequencing was done on a sample of naive CD8+ T cells sorted from blood. The genes are TRBV7-9 and TRBJ2-3; 10 bases align to TRBD1. This clonotype originated in a man aged 30 to 45 in good health. The CDR3 region has the DNA TGTGCCAGCAGCGAAGACCGACAGGGGGCCGCAGATACGCAGTATTTT. Translated: CASSEDRQGAADTQYF.